This record concerns one T cell receptor beta chain sequence. The sample comes from a study of blood T cell repertoires in COVID-19. Study-wide context: Donors in the United States, Italy and Spain gave samples during acute or convalescent COVID-19. Sources were T cells, B-cell-depleted T cells, or PBMCs; the material itself was cDNA or gDNA.

Source study methods: Nucleated cell number was recorded as an estimate derived from reference gene primer amplification. Data came from immunoSEQ multiplex PCR; TCRdb stores just in-frame clones and leaves some out. Clone size and V and J calls were adopted from that table, with D and trimming inferred from the DNA. This table has roughly 49,000 clones, roughly 83% appearing once. V trimming: 2 bases; J trimming: 8 bases; junction bases outside the gene matches: 4. The germline CDR1 and CDR2 sequences are SGHRS and YFSETQ. The CDR3 extends over 14 amino acids. The genes are TRBV5-1 and TRBJ1-2; 12 positions match TRBD1. Sequencing used peripheral blood. The sequence derives from a human donor in a cohort sampled during active COVID-19. CDR3 in DNA: TGCGCCAGCAGCTTAACCGGGACAGGGGGCGGCTACACCTTC. Translating it yields CASSLTGTGGGYTF.